The clone carrying this T cell receptor (beta chain) was observed a single time. In the original workflow: Reference gene primer amplification in the assay estimated nucleated cell counts. TCRdb's table, derived via immunoSEQ multiplex PCR, lists solely in-frame clones and lacks some. V, J and clone size were drawn from that table, and D and trimming were deduced from the DNA. The sample contains about 170,000 clones, around 86% of which appear only once. The length of the CDR3 is 13 residues. Per the germline V gene, CDR1 is SGHTA and CDR2 is FQGNSA. The V end was cut by 1 base, the J end by 6 bases, with 10 bases between. Enrollment of patients from Seattle took place during active infection, with longitudinal follow-up. These data belong to a study of blood T cell repertoires in COVID-19. Study in general: Samples came from the United States, Italy and Spain, spanning acute and convalescent COVID-19. The cDNA or gDNA used as material had been derived from T cells, B-cell-depleted T cells, or PBMCs.

The sequence came from a woman of 80 years or more with COVID-19, enrolled during active disease. The rearrangement uses TRBV7-2 and TRBJ2-7; D call uncertain. Sequencing was carried out using peripheral blood. The CDR3 reads CASSLGSGGEQYF. In DNA form, the CDR3 reads TGTGCCAGCAGCTTAGGTTCCGGCGGCGAGCAGTACTTC.